This TCR beta chain was recorded in a study of T cells in Graves' hyperthyroidism and ophthalmopathy. Germline CDR1 reads ENHRY; CDR2 reads SYGVKD. The CDR3 is 14 residues long. The J segment lost 7 bases and the V segment lost 6 bases, leaving 11 bases of the junction unmatched. This clonotype was observed at least ten times. TCR beta CDR3 regions were amplified from RNA transcripts. The TCR CDR3 first-round RT-PCR relied on the HTBI primer set. TCRdb fed the multiplex PCR reads into MiXCR, producing one record per CDR3 protein. Of roughly 560,000 distinct CDR3 sequences listed, 14% to 15% are singletons. The study included ophthalmopathy patients with Clinical Activity Score at least 3, NOSPECS grade at least 4 and duration under 3 months. Diagnosing involved the use of clinical symptoms, serum thyroxine and TRAb, thyroid ultrasound and orbital computed tomography.

The chain joins TRBV10-3 to TRBJ2-7; 8 bases map to TRBD1. The TCR sequence derives from a woman aged 40 to 50 with Graves' ophthalmopathy. Sequenced material: blood. The CDR3 region has the DNA TGTGCCATCAGCCAAGAGAGGACAGGGCTAGAGCAGTACTTC. It is translated as CAISQERTGLEQYF.